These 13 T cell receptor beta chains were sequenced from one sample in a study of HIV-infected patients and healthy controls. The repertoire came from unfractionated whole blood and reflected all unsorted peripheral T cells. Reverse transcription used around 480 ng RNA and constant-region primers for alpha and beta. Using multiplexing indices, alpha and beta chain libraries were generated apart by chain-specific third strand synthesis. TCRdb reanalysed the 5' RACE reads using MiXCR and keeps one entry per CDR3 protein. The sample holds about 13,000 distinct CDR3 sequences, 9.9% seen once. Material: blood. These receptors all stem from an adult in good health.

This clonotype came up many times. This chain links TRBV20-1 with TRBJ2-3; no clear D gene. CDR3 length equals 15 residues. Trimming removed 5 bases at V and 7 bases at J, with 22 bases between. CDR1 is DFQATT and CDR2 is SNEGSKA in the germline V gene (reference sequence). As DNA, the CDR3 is TGCAGTGCTCCTCGATTAGGGCTAGAGCTGAATACGCAGTATTTT. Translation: CSAPRLGLELNTQYF.

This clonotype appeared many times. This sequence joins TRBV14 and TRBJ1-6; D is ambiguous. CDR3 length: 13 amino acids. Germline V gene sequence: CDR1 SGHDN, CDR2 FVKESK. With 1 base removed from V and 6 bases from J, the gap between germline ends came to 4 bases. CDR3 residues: CASSQVLNSPLHF. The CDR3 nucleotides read TGTGCCAGCAGCCAAGTTCTTAATTCACCCCTCCACTTT.

CDR3 sequence reads: CASSLPNLRASGYEQYF. The CDR3 coding sequence is TGTGCCAGCAGCTTACCCAACCTTAGGGCTAGCGGCTACGAGCAGTACTTC. This sequence joins TRBV7-2 and TRBJ2-7; 7 positions match TRBD2. The V gene end was trimmed by 2 bases and the J gene end by 3 bases; junction bases not matched to a gene: 13. The CDR3 is 17 amino acids. Germline values: CDR1 SGHTA, CDR2 FQGNSA. The variable domain in full, completed from reference TRBV7-2 and TRBJ2-7, reads GAGVSQSPSNKVTEKGKDVELRCDPISGHTALYWYRQSLGQGLEFLIYFQGNSAPDKSGLPSDRFSAERTGGSVSTLTIQRTQQEDSAVYLCASSLPNLRASGYEQYFGPGTRLTVT.

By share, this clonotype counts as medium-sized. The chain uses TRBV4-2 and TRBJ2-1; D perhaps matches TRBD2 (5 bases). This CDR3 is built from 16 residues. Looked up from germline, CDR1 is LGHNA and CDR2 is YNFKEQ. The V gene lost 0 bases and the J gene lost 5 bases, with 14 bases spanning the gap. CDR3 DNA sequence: TGTGCCAGCAGCCAAGATAGTGCGGGCTTGAACAATGAGCAGTTCTTC. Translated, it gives CASSQDSAGLNNEQFF.

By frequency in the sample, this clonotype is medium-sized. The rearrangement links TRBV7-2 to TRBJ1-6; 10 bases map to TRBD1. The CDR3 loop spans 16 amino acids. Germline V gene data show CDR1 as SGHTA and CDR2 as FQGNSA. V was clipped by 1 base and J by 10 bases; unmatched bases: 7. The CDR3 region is CASSLVPGQGRSPLHF. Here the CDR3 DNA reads TGTGCCAGCAGCTTAGTCCCGGGACAGGGGAGGTCACCCCTCCACTTT.

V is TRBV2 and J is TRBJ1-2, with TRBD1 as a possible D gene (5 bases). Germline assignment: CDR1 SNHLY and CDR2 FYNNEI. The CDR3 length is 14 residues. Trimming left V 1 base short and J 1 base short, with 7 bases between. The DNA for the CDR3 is TGTGCCAGCAGTGAAGGACAGCTTAACTATGGCTACACCTTC. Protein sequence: CASSEGQLNYGYTF.

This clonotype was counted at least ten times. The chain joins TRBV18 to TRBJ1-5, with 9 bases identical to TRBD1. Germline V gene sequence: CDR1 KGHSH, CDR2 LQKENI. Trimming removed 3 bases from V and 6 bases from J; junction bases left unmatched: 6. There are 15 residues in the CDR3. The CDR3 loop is CASSPDRGIGQPQHF. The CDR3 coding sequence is TGTGCCAGCTCACCCGACAGGGGGATCGGTCAGCCCCAGCATTTT.

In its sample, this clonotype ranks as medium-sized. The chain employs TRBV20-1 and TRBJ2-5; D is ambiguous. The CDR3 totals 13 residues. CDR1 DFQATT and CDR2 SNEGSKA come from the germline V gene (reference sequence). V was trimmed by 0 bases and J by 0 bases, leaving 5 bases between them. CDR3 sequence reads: CSARDVNQETQYF. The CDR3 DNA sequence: TGCAGTGCTAGAGACGTCAACCAAGAGACCCAGTACTTC.

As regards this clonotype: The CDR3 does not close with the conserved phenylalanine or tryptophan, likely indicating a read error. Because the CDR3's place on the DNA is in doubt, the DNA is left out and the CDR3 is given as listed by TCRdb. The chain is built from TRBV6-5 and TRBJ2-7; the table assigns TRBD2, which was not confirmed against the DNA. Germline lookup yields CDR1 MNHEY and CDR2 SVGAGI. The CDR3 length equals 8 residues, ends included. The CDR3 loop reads CASSYPPR.

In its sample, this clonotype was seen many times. CDR3 amino acids: CAISEQGLDQPQHF. The CDR3, as DNA: TGTGCCATCAGTGAGCAGGGATTGGATCAGCCCCAGCATTTT. The gene calls are TRBV10-3 and TRBJ1-5, with a tentative D call TRBD1 (5 bases). V was shortened by 2 bases and J by 5 bases, with 10 bases between the two germline ends. The CDR3 covers 14 residues. Per germline, CDR1 ENHRY and CDR2 SYGVKD.

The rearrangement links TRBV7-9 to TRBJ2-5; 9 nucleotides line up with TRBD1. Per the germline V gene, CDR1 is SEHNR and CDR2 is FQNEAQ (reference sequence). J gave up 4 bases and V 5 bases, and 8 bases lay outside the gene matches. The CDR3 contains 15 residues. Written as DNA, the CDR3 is TGTGCCAGCAGCCTTGGACAGGGGTCAGGAGAGACCCAGTACTTC. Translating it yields CASSLGQGSGETQYF.

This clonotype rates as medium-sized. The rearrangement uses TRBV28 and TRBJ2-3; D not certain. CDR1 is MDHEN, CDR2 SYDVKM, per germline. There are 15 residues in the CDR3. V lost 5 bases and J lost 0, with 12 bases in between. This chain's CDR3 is CASSEPSWSTDTQYF. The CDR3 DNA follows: TGTGCCAGCAGTGAACCGTCTTGGAGCACAGATACGCAGTATTTT. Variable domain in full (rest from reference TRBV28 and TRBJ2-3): DVKVTQSSRYLVKRTGEKVFLECVQDMDHENMFWYRQDPGLGLRLIYFSYDVKMKEKGDIPEGYSVSREKKERFSLILESASTNQTSMYLCASSEPSWSTDTQYFGPGTRLTVL.

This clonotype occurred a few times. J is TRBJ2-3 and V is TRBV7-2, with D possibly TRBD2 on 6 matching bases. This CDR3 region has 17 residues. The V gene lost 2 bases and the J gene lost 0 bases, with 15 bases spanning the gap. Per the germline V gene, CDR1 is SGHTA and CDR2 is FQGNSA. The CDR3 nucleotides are TGTGCCAGCAGCTTACAAAGTTCGGGACTTAGCACAGATACGCAGTATTTT. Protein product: CASSLQSSGLSTDTQYF.